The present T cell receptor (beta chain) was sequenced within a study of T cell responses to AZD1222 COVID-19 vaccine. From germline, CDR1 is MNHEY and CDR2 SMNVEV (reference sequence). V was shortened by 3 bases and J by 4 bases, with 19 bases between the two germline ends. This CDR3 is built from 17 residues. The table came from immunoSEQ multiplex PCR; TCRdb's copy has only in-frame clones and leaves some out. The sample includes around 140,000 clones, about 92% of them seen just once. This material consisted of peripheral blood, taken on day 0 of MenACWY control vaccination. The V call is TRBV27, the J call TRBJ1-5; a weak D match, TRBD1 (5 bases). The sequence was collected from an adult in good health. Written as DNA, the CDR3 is TGTGCCAGCAGTTTGGAGCAGGAGTGGGGCAAAAATCAGCCCCAGCATTTT. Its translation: CASSLEQEWGKNQPQHF.